This T cell receptor beta chain was sequenced in a study of blood T cell repertoires in COVID-19. This table comes from immunoSEQ multiplex PCR, and its TCRdb copy is limited to in-frame clones, with some not included. The data contain 250,000 to 300,000 clones, around 90% of them singletons. V was trimmed by 6 bases and J by 4 bases, leaving 9 bases between them. The CDR3 is 12 residues long. Germline-derived CDR1 and CDR2 are MDHEN and SYDVKM. The study drew participants aged roughly 18 to 89 years from some 23 US areas. The clonotype originates from an older woman in a cohort exposed to, infected with or recovered from COVID-19 (not recorded which). V usage is TRBV28 and J usage is TRBJ1-2, with D unclear. Material for sequencing was PBMCs or T cells enriched from blood (not recorded which). CDR3 sequence (DNA): TGTGCCAGCAGAACAGTTTCCTATGGCTACACCTTC. This gives the protein CASRTVSYGYTF.